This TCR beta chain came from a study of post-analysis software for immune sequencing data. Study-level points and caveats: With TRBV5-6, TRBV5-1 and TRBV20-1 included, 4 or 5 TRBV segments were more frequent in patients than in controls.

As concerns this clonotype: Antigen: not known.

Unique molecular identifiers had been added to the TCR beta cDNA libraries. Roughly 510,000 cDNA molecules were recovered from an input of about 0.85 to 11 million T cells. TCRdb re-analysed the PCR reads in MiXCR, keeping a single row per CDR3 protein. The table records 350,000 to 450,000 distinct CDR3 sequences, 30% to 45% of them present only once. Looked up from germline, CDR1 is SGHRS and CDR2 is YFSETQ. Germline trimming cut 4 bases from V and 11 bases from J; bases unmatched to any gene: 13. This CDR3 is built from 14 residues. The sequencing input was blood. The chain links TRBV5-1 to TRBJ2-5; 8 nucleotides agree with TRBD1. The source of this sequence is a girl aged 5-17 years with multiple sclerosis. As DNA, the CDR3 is TGCGCCAGCAGCCCGGACAGGGTTGGTAATGAGCAGTACTTC. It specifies CASSPDRVGNEQYF.